The 27 T cell receptor beta chains given below trace back to one sample, sequenced in a study of T cell repertoires in cytomegalovirus infection. From the reads, TCRdb called clonotypes with MiXCR, one entry per CDR3 protein. This sample carries approximately 100,000 distinct CDR3 sequences, 29% of them seen once, and the ten largest clones take approximately 78%. Their recognized antigens are unknown. This material consisted of CD8+ T cells from cultured PBMCs, taken from culture after CMV antigen stimulation. Receptor source: a human donor in good health (CMV status not recorded). Some clones in this sample may be carry-over from other donors' samples.

The chain links TRBV14 to TRBJ1-1; tentatively, D is TRBD1 (5 bases). Germline loops: CDR1 SGHDN, CDR2 FVKESK. The CDR3 spans 14 residues. V lost 2 bases to trimming and J lost 9 bases, with 16 bases between them. CDR3 in DNA: TGTGCCAGCAGCCAAACGGGACTCTGGGGACAAGCTTTCTTT. It yields the protein CASSQTGLWGQAFF.

Many counts were recorded for this clonotype. The chain is built from TRBV7-2 and TRBJ2-7; 8 bases match TRBD2. The CDR3 loop spans 14 amino acids. Germline CDR1 SGHTA, CDR2 FQGNSA. With 3 bases clipped from V and 0 bases from J, the junction kept 1 base outside the gene matches. The DNA of the CDR3 is TGTGCCAGCAGCTTTAGCGGGGCCTCCTACGAGCAGTACTTC. It codes for CASSFSGASYEQYF.

V gene TRBV18 combines with J gene TRBJ2-3, with D perhaps TRBD1 or TRBD2 (7 bases each). Germline lookup yields CDR1 KGHSH and CDR2 LQKENI. V lost 4 bases to trimming and J lost 2 bases, with 16 bases between them. The length of the CDR3 is 16 residues. CDR3 nucleotides: TGTGCCAGCTCACTACGACAGGGAGGGATCACAGATACGCAGTATTTT. It encodes CASSLRQGGITDTQYF.

This clonotype was found a few times. The CDR3 loop reads CASSRGTGEVSGYTF. CDR3 coding DNA: TGTGCCAGCAGCAGGGGGACAGGGGAGGTTTCTGGCTACACCTTC. The chain has TRBV13 and TRBJ1-2, with TRBD1 matching 10 bases. J gave up 7 bases and V 5 bases, and 10 bases lay outside the gene matches. Germline CDR1 reads PRHDT; CDR2 reads FYEKMQ (reference sequence). The CDR3 consists of 15 residues. The whole variable domain, filled in from reference TRBV13 and TRBJ1-2, reads AAGVIQSPRHLIKEKRETATLKCYPIPRHDTVYWYQQGPGQDPQFLISFYEKMQSDKGSIPDRFSAQQFSDYHSELNMSSLELGDSALYFCASSRGTGEVSGYTFGSGTRLTVV.

The rearrangement links TRBV4-1 to TRBJ2-3; 9 bases are shared with TRBD2. The CDR3 spans 17 residues. V was pared by 0 bases and J by 1 base, with 5 bases of the junction left unmatched. Germline CDR1 MGHRA, CDR2 YSYEKL. DNA for the CDR3: TGCGCCAGCAGCCAAGATCCGGCTAGCGGGGGCACAGATACGCAGTATTTT. Protein sequence: CASSQDPASGGTDTQYF.

This chain links TRBV11-2 with TRBJ2-3; D not resolved. This CDR3 spans 14 amino acids. Deletions cut 3 bases from V and 0 bases from J, with 7 bases between. Germline V gene lookup returns CDR1 SGHAT and CDR2 FQNNGV. Here the CDR3 reads CASSFGRSTDTQYF. The CDR3 DNA follows: TGTGCCAGCAGCTTTGGTCGAAGCACAGATACGCAGTATTTT.

The chain employs TRBV7-9 and TRBJ1-6; no reliable D call. Germline values: CDR1 SEHNR, CDR2 FQNEAQ (reference sequence). The V end lost 5 bases, the J end lost 10 bases, and 12 bases lay between the germline ends. The CDR3 consists of 13 residues. The CDR3 protein is CASSPPGLSPLHF. The CDR3 nucleotides read TGTGCCAGCAGCCCACCGGGCCTGTCACCCCTCCACTTT.

J is TRBJ2-1 and V is TRBV7-8, with D possibly being TRBD2 (5 bases). Germline-derived CDR1 and CDR2 are SGHVS and FQNEAQ. The V gene lost 5 bases and the J gene lost 3 bases, with 11 bases spanning the gap. The CDR3 has 14 residues. The CDR3 loop reads CASSLQRFYNEQFF. The CDR3 DNA sequence: TGTGCCAGCAGCCTACAGCGGTTCTACAATGAGCAGTTCTTC.

The sample holds a few counts of this clonotype. The chain combines TRBV2 with TRBJ2-5; 12 nucleotides align to TRBD2. Germline assignment: CDR1 SNHLY and CDR2 FYNNEI. The V gene end was trimmed by 5 bases and the J gene end by 3 bases; junction bases not matched to a gene: 1. The CDR3 runs 14 residues. The CDR3 DNA follows: TGTGCCAGCAGTCGGACTAGCGGGGAAGAGACCCAGTACTTC. This translates into CASSRTSGEETQYF.

This clonotype was detected ten times or more. The chain joins TRBV11-3 to TRBJ1-1; no reliable D call. The CDR3 extends over 12 amino acids. Trimming left V 4 bases short and J 4 bases short, with 7 bases between. Germline CDR1 is SGHNT and CDR2 is YENEEA. CDR3 sequence reads: CASSSGPTEAFF. DNA for the CDR3: TGTGCCAGCAGCTCCGGCCCCACTGAAGCTTTCTTT. The variable domain in full, completed from reference TRBV11-3 and TRBJ1-1, reads EAGVVQSPRYKIIEKKQPVAFWCNPISGHNTLYWYLQNLGQGPELLIRYENEEAVDDSQLPKDRFSAERLKGVDSTLKIQPAELGDSAVYLCASSSGPTEAFFGQGTRLTVV.

J is TRBJ1-1 and V is TRBV10-3; D gene unclear. Between the trimmed V and J ends, which lost 5 bases and 7 bases, there was a span of 17 bases. The CDR3 spans 14 residues. Germline V gives CDR1 ENHRY, CDR2 SYGVKD. CDR3 sequence reads: CAISQSIGALEAFF. CDR3 nucleotides: TGTGCCATCAGTCAATCTATAGGAGCGCTTGAAGCTTTCTTT.

This clonotype was recorded only once. The chain is built from TRBV6-2 or TRBV6-3 and TRBJ1-2, with D unresolved. The V gene's germline CDR1 is MNHEY and CDR2 SVGEGT. The CDR3 is made up of 12 amino acids. V was trimmed by 2 bases and J by 4 bases, leaving 5 bases between them. Here the CDR3 DNA reads TGTGCCAGCAGTTACGGAGTCTATGGCTACACCTTC. As protein: CASSYGVYGYTF.

The V call is TRBV7-9, the J call TRBJ1-3; no clear D. The CDR3 has 13 amino acids. V gave up 6 bases and J gave up 0 bases, with 6 bases separating them. Germline V gene data show CDR1 as SEHNR and CDR2 as FQNEAQ (reference sequence). The CDR3 bases are TGTGCCAGCAGATCGGGCTCTGGAAACACCATATATTTT. It yields the protein CASRSGSGNTIYF.

The chain links TRBV29-1 to TRBJ1-2; a weak D match, TRBD1 (6 bases). Germline V gene data show CDR1 as SQVTM and CDR2 as ANQGSEA. V was shortened by 3 bases and J by 4 bases, with 15 bases between the two germline ends. This CDR3 contains 14 residues. CDR3 nucleotide sequence: TGCAGCGTTGATGTGGGGGGCAGTGCCTATGGCTACACCTTC. Protein product: CSVDVGGSAYGYTF. Drawing the rest from reference TRBV29-1 and TRBJ1-2, the complete variable domain is SAVISQKPSRDICQRGTSLTIQCQVDSQVTMMFWYRQQPGQSLTLIATANQGSEATYESGFVIDKFPISRPNLTFSTLTVSNMSPEDSSIYLCSVDVGGSAYGYTFGSGTRLTVV.

The genes are TRBV7-9 and TRBJ2-1; maybe TRBD1 (5 bases). Germline V lookup: CDR1 SEHNR, CDR2 FQNEAQ (reference sequence). Trimming left V 5 bases short and J 6 bases short, with 17 bases between. The CDR3 consists of 15 residues. Here the CDR3 reads CASSPIVGPGNEQFF. The CDR3 nucleotides are TGTGCCAGCAGCCCGATAGTGGGGCCCGGCAATGAGCAGTTCTTC.

CDR3 sequence reads: CASSTTGIHRDTQYF. The CDR3 DNA reads as TGTGCCAGCAGCACCACCGGGATCCATCGGGATACGCAGTATTTT. The rearrangement joins TRBV6-1 to TRBJ2-3, with D possibly being TRBD2 (5 bases). The germline V gene has CDR1 MNHNS and CDR2 SASEGT. Trimming removed 6 bases from V and 6 bases from J, with 19 bases in between. The CDR3 is 15 residues long.

This clonotype came up many times. The rearrangement links TRBV7-2 to TRBJ2-3; 8 bases agree with TRBD1. The CDR3 has 17 amino acids. V gave up 3 bases and J gave up 14 bases; unmatched junction bases: 22. CDR1 SGHTA and CDR2 FQGNSA come from the germline V gene. In DNA, the CDR3 is TGTGCCAGCAGCTTTGGTACCAGGGGGCGCTTTTGGAGTCTGCGGTATTTT. Translated: CASSFGTRGRFWSLRYF.

There are a few counts of this clonotype. The rearrangement links TRBV12-3 or TRBV12-4 to TRBJ2-7; D could derive from TRBD1 or TRBD2 (6 bases each). CDR3 length: 13 amino acids. The V end was cut by 7 bases, the J end by 7 bases, with 17 bases between. CDR3 residues: CASTRRGVEEQYF. The CDR3, as DNA: TGTGCCAGCACGCGGAGGGGGGTGGAAGAGCAGTACTTC.

This rearrangement joins TRBV6-6 to TRBJ1-4; 7 positions agree with TRBD1. Germline lookup yields CDR1 MNHNY and CDR2 SVGAGI (reference sequence). V lost 2 bases and J lost 4; bases outside the gene matches: 4. This CDR3 has 15 amino acids. CDR3 bases: TGTGCCAGCAGTTACACAGGGGACCTTAATGAAAAACTGTTTTTT. Protein: CASSYTGDLNEKLFF.

V and J are TRBV2 and TRBJ2-4; maybe TRBD2 (5 bases). The CDR3 is made up of 14 amino acids. In germline, CDR1 is SNHLY, CDR2 FYNNEI. Trimming left V 2 bases short and J 8 bases short, with 13 bases between. CDR3 residues: CASSERPLRDIQYF. The CDR3 DNA is TGTGCCAGCAGTGAACGGCCCCTGAGGGACATTCAGTACTTC.

The chain uses TRBV6-1 and TRBJ2-1, with TRBD2 as a possible D gene (6 bases). The germline V gene encodes CDR1 MNHNS and CDR2 SASEGT. This CDR3 is built from 14 residues. V was shortened by 6 bases and J by 8 bases, with 17 bases between the two germline ends. The CDR3 loop reads CASSHGQGGDEQFF. CDR3 coding DNA: TGTGCCAGCAGCCACGGTCAGGGAGGCGATGAGCAGTTCTTC.

This clonotype has only a few counts. The V call is TRBV19, the J call TRBJ2-1, with 13 bases aligning to TRBD2. The trim removed 1 base at V and 2 bases at J, leaving 5 bases unmatched. Per the germline V gene, CDR1 is LNHDA and CDR2 is SQIVND (reference sequence). CDR3 length: 18 residues. CDR3 sequence: CASSIGLAGGVTYNEQFF. In DNA, the CDR3 is TGTGCCAGTAGTATAGGACTAGCGGGGGGCGTCACCTACAATGAGCAGTTCTTC.

This clonotype was counted a few times. This sequence joins TRBV5-6 and TRBJ1-2; possible D gene TRBD1, 5 bases. Trimming took off 0 bases at V and 3 bases at J, with 9 bases between the two ends. Germline CDR1 reads SGHDT; CDR2 reads YYEEEE. The CDR3 consists of 14 residues. CDR3 DNA sequence: TGTGCCAGCAGCTTGGACCTCAGGGACTATGGCTACACCTTC. Its protein product is CASSLDLRDYGYTF.

This clonotype has more than one count but fewer than ten. The chain recombines TRBV2 with TRBJ2-1; D may be TRBD1 or TRBD2 (5 bases each). Between the trimmed V and J ends, which lost 6 bases and 0 bases, there was a span of 9 bases. CDR3 length: 14 amino acids. Germline loops: CDR1 SNHLY, CDR2 FYNNEI. CDR3 protein: CASSPGPSYNEQFF. The CDR3 DNA reads TGTGCCAGCAGCCCGGGGCCCTCCTACAATGAGCAGTTCTTC.

This clonotype was detected a few times. CDR3 DNA: TGTGCCAGCAGCTCACCCGACCACCCTTCCTACGAGCAGTACTTC. It is translated as CASSSPDHPSYEQYF. The V gene is TRBV5-4, the J gene TRBJ2-7; D is uncertain. The CDR3 contains 15 residues. Per the germline V gene, CDR1 is SGHNT and CDR2 is YYREEE (reference sequence). Trimming pared 3 bases from V and 1 base from J, leaving 14 bases between.

The chain combines TRBV9 with TRBJ2-7; TRBD1 agrees at 9 bases. Germline assignment: CDR1 SGDLS and CDR2 YYNGEE. This CDR3 has 14 amino acids. V was clipped by 4 bases and J by 4 bases; unmatched bases: 6. CDR3 sequence: CASSPGQGKYEQYF. The CDR3 DNA reads as TGTGCCAGCAGCCCCGGACAGGGGAAGTACGAGCAGTACTTC.

This clonotype has more than one count but fewer than ten. CDR3 coding DNA: TGTGCCAGCAGCTTAGTGGGTAACAAGAGGGCCCAGTACTTC. Translated: CASSLVGNKRAQYF. The rearrangement links TRBV11-2 to TRBJ2-5; D is perhaps TRBD2 (5 bases). V was clipped by 1 base and J by 9 bases, with 15 bases between them. CDR3 length: 14 residues. Germline-derived CDR1 and CDR2 are SGHAT and FQNNGV.